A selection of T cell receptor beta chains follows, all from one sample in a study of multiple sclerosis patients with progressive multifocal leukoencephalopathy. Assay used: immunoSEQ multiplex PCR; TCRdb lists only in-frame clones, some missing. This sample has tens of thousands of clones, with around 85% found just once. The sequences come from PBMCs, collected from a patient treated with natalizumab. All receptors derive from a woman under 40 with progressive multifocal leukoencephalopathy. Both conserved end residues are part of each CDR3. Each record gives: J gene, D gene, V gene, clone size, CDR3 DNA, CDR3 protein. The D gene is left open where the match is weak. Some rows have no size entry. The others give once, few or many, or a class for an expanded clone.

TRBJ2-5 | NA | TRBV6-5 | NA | TGTGCCAGCAGTTACGACAGTGGCGGGACCCAGTACTTC | CASSYDSGGTQYF
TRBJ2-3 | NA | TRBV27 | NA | TGTGCCAGCAGTACCCGGCTGGGGAGCACAGATACGCAGTATTTT | CASSTRLGSTDTQYF
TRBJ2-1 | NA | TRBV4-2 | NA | TGTGCCAGCAGCCAAGATGGAACTAGCTCCTACAATGAGCAGTTCTTC | CASSQDGTSSYNEQFF
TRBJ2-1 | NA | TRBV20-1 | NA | TGCAGTGCAAGCGATTACAATGAGCAGTTCTTC | CSASDYNEQFF
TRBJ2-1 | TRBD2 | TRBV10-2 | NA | TGCGCCAGCAGTGAGTCGCCCCTAGCGGGGGTATACAATGAGCAGTTCTTC | CASSESPLAGVYNEQFF
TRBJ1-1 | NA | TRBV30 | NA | TGTGCCTGGAGTCTCGACAGGTCGGGTAGGACTGAAGCTTTCTTT | CAWSLDRSGRTEAFF
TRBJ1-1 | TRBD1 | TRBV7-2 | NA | TGTGCCAGCAGCTTGAAGGGGGCGGGATACACTGAAGCTTTCTTT | CASSLKGAGYTEAFF
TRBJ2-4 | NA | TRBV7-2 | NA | TGTGCCAGCAGCTCGTTCGGGGGTGAAAACATTCAGTACTTC | CASSSFGGENIQYF
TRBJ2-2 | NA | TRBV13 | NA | TGCGCCAGCAGCTCTACAGCCGACTTCAGAAAACCCGGGGAGCTGTTTTTT | CASSSTADFRKPGELFF
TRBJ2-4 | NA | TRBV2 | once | TGTGCCAGCAGAGAGGAGTGGTCCAAAAACATTCAGTACTTC | CASREEWSKNIQYF
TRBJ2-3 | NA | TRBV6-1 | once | TGTGCCAGCAGTGCTCTCAGGGACACAGATACGCAGTATTTT | CASSALRDTDTQYF
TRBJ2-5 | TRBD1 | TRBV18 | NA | TGTGCCAGCTCACAACGACAGGGTCAAGAGACCCAGTACTTC | CASSQRQGQETQYF
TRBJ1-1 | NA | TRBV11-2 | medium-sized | TGTGCCAGCAGCTCAAAGGGGGTGGATCCTGAAGCTTTCTTT | CASSSKGVDPEAFF
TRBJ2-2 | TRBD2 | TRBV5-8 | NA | TGTGCCAGCAGCTCCCGACTAGCATCCGGGGAGCTGTTTTTT | CASSSRLASGELFF
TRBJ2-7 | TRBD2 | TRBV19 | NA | TGTGCCAGTAACCCGGGACTAGACTCCTACGAGCAGTACTTC | CASNPGLDSYEQYF
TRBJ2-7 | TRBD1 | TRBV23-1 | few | TGCGCCAGCAACTCGGGACAGGCTGGCCACGAGCAGTACTTC | CASNSGQAGHEQYF
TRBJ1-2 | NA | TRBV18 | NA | TGTGCCAGCTCACCACCCTCGGCAGGCATCTATGGCTACACCTTC | CASSPPSAGIYGYTF
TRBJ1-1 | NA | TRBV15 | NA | TGTGCCACCAGCATTAAGAAGAACACTGAAGCTTTCTTT | CATSIKKNTEAFF
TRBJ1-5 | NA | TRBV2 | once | TGTGCCAGCAGTGTTGGGTCGGGGCCCCAGCATTTT | CASSVGSGPQHF
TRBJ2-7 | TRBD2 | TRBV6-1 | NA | TGTGCCAGCAGGAACACAGCGGGGGCTCACGAGCAGTACTTC | CASRNTAGAHEQYF
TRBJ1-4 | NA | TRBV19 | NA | TGTGCCAGTAATCGGGGGCGTACTGAAAAACTGTTTTTT | CASNRGRTEKLFF
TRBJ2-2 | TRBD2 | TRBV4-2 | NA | TGTGCCAGCAGCCATAAGTCGGCGTCTAGCGGGAGTACAGCCGGGGAGCTGTTTTTT | CASSHKSASSGSTAGELFF
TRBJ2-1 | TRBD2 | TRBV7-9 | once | TGTGCCAGCAGCCCATTCACTAGCGGGGGGGACTATGAGCAGTTCTTC | CASSPFTSGGDYEQFF
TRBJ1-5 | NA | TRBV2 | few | TGTGCCAGCAGGGGGGAGGGAAGTCAGCCCCAGCATTTT | CASRGEGSQPQHF
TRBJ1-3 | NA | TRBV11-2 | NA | TGTGCCAGCAGCTTAACGGAGGGCTTCTCTGGAAACACCATATATTTT | CASSLTEGFSGNTIYF
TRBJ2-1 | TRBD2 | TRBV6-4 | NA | TGTGCCAGCAGTGCCCTGGGGGGGGAGGGCGATGAGCAGTTCTTC | CASSALGGEGDEQFF
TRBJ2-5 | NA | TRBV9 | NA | TGTGCCAGCAGCGTAGAGTCGGTCCTTGGGACCCAGTACTTC | CASSVESVLGTQYF
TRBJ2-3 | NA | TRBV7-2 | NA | TGTGCCAGCAGCCAAGCTGGGACGCAGTATTTT | CASSQAGTQYF
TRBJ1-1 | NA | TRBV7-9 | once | TGTGCCAGCAGCTTGGGGGTGATGAACACTGAAGCTTTCTTT | CASSLGVMNTEAFF